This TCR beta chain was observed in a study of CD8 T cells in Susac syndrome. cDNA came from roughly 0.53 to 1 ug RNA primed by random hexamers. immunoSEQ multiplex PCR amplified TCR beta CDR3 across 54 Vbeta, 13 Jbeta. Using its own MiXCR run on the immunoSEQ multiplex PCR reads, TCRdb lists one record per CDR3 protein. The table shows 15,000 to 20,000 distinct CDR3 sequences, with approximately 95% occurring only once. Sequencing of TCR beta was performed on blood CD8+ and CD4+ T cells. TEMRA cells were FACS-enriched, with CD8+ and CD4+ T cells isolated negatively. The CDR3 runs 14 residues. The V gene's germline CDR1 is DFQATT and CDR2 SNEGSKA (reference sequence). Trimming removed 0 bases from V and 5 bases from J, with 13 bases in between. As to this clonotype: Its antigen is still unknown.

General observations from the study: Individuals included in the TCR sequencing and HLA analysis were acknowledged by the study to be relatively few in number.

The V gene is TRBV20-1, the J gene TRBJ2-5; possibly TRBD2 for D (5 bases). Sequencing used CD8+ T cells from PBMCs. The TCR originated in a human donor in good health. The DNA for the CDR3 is TGCAGTGCTAGAGATGCAGCGGATGGGGAGACCCAGTACTTC. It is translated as CSARDAADGETQYF.